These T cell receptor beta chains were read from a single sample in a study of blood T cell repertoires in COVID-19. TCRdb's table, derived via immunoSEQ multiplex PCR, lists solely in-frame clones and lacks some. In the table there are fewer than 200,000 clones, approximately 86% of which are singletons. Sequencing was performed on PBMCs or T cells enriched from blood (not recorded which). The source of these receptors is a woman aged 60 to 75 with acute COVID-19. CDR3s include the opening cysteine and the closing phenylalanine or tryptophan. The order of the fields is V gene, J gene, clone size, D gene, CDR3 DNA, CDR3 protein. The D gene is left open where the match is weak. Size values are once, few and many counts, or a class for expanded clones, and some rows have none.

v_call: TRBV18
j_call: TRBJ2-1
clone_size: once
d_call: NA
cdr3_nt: TGTGCCAGCTCGGCGGGGCAGGACTCCTACAATGAGCAGTTCTTC
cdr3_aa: CASSAGQDSYNEQFF

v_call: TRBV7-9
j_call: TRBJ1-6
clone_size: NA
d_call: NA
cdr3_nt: TGTGCCAGCAGCTCCCCCCAATGGAAGGGAGTGGATTCACCCCTCCACTTT
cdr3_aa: CASSSPQWKGVDSPLHF

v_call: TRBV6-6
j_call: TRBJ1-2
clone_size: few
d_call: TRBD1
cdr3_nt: TGTGCCAGCAGTGGATCGGGACAGGCGGATACTAACTATGGCTACACCTTC
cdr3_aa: CASSGSGQADTNYGYTF

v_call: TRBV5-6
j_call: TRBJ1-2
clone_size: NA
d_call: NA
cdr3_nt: TGTGCCAGCAGCTTCCAGGGGAGAACTGGTGGCTACACCTTC
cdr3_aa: CASSFQGRTGGYTF

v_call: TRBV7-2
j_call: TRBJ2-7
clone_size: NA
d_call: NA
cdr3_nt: TGTGCCAGCAGCTTATACCCGGGACTCCTCTCCTACGAGCAGTACTTC
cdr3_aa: CASSLYPGLLSYEQYF

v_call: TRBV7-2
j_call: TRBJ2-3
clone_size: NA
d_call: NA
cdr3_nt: TGTGCCAGCAGCTTAGGACTCCTCACAGATACGCAGTATTTT
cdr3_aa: CASSLGLLTDTQYF

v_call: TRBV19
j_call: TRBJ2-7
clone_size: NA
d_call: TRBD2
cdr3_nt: TGTGCCAGTAGGAAGGGACTAGCGGGTTCCTACGAGCAGTACTTC
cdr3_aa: CASRKGLAGSYEQYF

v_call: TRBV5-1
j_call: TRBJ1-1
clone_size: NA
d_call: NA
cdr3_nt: TGCGCCAGCAGCTTGGGGCAGGCGAGCACTGAAGCTTTCTTT
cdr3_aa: CASSLGQASTEAFF

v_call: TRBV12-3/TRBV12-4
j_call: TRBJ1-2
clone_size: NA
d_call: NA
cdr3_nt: TGTGCCAGCAGTCAGAAAGGCTACACCTTC
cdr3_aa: CASSQKGYTF

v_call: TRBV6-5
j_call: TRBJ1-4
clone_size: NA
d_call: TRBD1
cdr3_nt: TGTGCCAGCCGAACAGGGGTTAATGAAAAACTGTTTTTT
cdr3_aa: CASRTGVNEKLFF

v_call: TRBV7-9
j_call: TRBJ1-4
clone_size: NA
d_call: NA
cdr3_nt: TGTGCCACCCGGGGGGTATCGGAGCCTGATAATGAAAAACTGTTTTTT
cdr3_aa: CATRGVSEPDNEKLFF

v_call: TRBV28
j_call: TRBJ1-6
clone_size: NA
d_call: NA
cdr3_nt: TGTGCCAGCAGTTTATTGCGGCCAGTTAATTCACCCCTCCACTTT
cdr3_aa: CASSLLRPVNSPLHF

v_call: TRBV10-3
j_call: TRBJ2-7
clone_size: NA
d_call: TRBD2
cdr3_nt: TGTGCCACCTGGATGTTTATTAGCGGGACCCCCTACGAGCAGTACTTC
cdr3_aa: CATWMFISGTPYEQYF

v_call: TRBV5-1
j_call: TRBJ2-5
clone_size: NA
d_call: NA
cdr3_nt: TGCGCCAGCAGACCGTTGCAGATGTCGGAGACCCAGTACTTC
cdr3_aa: CASRPLQMSETQYF

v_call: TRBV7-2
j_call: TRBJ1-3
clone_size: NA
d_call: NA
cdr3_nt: TGTGCCAGCAGCTTTTCAGGGACTGGAAACACCATATATTTT
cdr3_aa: CASSFSGTGNTIYF

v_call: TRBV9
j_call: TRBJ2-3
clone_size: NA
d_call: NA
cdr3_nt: TGTGCCAGCAGCGTAGATCCCCTTAGCACAGATACGCAGTATTTT
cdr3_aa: CASSVDPLSTDTQYF

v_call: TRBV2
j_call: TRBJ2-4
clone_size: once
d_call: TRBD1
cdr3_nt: TGTGCCAGCCGGGGACAGCTACTAGCCAAAAACATTCAGTACTTC
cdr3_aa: CASRGQLLAKNIQYF

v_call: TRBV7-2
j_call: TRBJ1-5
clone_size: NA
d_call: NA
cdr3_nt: TGTGCCAGCAGCTTAGCTGCGGGGAATCAGCCCCAGCATTTT
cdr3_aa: CASSLAAGNQPQHF

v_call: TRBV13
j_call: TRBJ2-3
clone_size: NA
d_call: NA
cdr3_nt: TGTGCCAGCAGCTCGCCCCCTAGCATAAATACGCAGTATTTT
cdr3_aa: CASSSPPSINTQYF

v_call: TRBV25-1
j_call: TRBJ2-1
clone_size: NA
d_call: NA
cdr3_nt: TGTGCCAGCAGTGAAGCGTCACGCTCCTACAATGAGCAGTTCTTC
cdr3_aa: CASSEASRSYNEQFF

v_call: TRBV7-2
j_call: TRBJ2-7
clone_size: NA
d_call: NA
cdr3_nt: TGTGCCAGCAGCCCCCGACTGAGCTCCTACGAGCAGTACTTC
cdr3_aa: CASSPRLSSYEQYF

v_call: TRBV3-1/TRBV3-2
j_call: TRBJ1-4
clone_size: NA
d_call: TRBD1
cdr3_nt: TGTGCCAGCAGCCTCCGGGGACAGGCCTCGGGTGAAAAACTGTTTTTT
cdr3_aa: CASSLRGQASGEKLFF

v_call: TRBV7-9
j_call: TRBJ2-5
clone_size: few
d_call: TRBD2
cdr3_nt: TGTGCCAGCAGCCGGACTAGTCAAGAGACCCAGTACTTC
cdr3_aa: CASSRTSQETQYF

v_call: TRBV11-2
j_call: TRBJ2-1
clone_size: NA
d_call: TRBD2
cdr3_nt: TGTGCCAGCAGCTCCGGACTAGCGGGACGGTCTTTCAATGAGCAGTTCTTC
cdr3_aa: CASSSGLAGRSFNEQFF

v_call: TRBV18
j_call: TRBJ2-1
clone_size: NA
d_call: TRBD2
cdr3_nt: TGTGCCAGCTCTCGTAATAGCGGGAGCTACAATGAGCAGTTCTTC
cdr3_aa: CASSRNSGSYNEQFF

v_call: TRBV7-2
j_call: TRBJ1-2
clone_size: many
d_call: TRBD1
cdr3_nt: TGTGCCAGCAGCCCGGGACAGGGTTGGTATGGCTACACCTTC
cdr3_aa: CASSPGQGWYGYTF

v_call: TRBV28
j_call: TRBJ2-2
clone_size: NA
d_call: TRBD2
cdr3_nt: TGTGCCAGCAGTACTAGCGGGGTGAACACCGGGGAGCTGTTTTTT
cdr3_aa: CASSTSGVNTGELFF

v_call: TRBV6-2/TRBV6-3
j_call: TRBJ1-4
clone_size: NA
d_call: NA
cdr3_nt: TGTGCCAGCAGCGGCGGCTGGGGCTCAACTAATGAAAAACTGTTTTTT
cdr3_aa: CASSGGWGSTNEKLFF

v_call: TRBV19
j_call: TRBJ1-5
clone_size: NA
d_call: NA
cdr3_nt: TGTGCCAGTAGTATAGTCGGGACACAGCCCCAGCATTTT
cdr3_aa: CASSIVGTQPQHF

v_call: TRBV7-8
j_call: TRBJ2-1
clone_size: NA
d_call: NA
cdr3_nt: TGTGCCAGCAGCTCCGCCTCCAGGGGATACTACAATGAGCAGTTCTTC
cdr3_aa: CASSSASRGYYNEQFF

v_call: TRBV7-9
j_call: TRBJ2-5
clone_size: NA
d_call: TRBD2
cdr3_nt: TGTGCCAGCAGCTTAGTAGTAGTGGCTAGCGGGAGGGCCCCGGAGACCCAGTACTTC
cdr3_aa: CASSLVVVASGRAPETQYF

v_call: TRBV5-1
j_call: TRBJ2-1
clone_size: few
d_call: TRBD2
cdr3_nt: TGCGCCAGCAGCACGGGACTAGCGGGAGTTAGCTCCTACAATGAGCAGTTCTTC
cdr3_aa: CASSTGLAGVSSYNEQFF

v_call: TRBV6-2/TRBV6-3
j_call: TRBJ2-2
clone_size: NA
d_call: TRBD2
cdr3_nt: TGTGCCAGCAGTCCGGGACTAGCGGCAACCGGGGAGCTGTTTTTT
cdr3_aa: CASSPGLAATGELFF

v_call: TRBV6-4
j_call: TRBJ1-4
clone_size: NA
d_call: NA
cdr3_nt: TGTGCCAGCAGTGATGTACTCCCGGGAACTAATGAAAAACTGTTTTTT
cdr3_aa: CASSDVLPGTNEKLFF

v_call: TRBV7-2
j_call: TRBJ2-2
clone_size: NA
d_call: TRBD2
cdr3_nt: TGTGCCAGCAGCCGCGAAAGCGGGGGAACCGGGGAGCTGTTTTTT
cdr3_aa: CASSRESGGTGELFF

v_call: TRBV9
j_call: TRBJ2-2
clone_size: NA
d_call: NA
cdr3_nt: TGTGCCAGCAGCGCGTTTTTGAACACCGGGGAGCTGTTTTTT
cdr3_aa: CASSAFLNTGELFF

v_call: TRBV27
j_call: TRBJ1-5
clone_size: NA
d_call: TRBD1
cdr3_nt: TGTGCCAGCAGTTCCATTACAGGGGACCAGCCCCAGCATTTT
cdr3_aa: CASSSITGDQPQHF

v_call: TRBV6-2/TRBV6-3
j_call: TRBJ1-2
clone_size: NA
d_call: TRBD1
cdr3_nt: TGTGCCAGCAGTTCACAGGGGAACGGCTATGGCTACACCTTC
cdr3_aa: CASSSQGNGYGYTF

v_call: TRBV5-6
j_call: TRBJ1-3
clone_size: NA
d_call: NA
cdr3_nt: TGTGCCAGCAGCCCCTCGAGGCGTCGGGGGGGCACCATATATTTT
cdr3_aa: CASSPSRRRGGTIYF

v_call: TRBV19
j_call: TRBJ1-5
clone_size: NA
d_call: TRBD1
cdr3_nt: TGTGCCAGTAGTGTCAGTCAGGGGGGCCCTCGACAGCCCCAGCATTTT
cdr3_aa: CASSVSQGGPRQPQHF

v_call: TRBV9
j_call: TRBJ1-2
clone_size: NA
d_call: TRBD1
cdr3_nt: TGTGCCAGCAGCGTAGATGGGACAGGGTTCGACTATGGCTACACCTTC
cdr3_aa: CASSVDGTGFDYGYTF

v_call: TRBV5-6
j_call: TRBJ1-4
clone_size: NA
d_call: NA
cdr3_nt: TGTGCCAGCAGCTTGGTGGCGGTTGAAAAACTGTTTTTT
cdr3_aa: CASSLVAVEKLFF

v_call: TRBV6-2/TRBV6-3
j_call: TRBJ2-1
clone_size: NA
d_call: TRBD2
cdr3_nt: TGTGCCAGCAGTTCAGGACTAGCGGGACCCTACAATGAGCAGTTCTTC
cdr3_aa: CASSSGLAGPYNEQFF

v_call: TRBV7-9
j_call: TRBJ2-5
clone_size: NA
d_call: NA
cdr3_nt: TGTGCCAGCAGCTCTCTCCCCCGTGGTCCGGGGGAGACCCAGTACTTC
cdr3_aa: CASSSLPRGPGETQYF

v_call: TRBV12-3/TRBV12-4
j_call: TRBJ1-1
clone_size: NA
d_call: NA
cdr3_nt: TGTGCCAGCAGCCCCAGGGACACTGAAGCTTTCTTT
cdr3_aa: CASSPRDTEAFF

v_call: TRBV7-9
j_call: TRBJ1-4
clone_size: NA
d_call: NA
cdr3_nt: TGTGCCAGCAGCTTGCAGTCCAGGGATGAAAAACTGTTTTTT
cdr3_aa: CASSLQSRDEKLFF

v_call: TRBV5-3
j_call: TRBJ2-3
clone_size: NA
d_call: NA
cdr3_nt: TGTGCCAGAAGCCATTACAGGGTAGGAATAGATACGCAGTATTTT
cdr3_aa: CARSHYRVGIDTQYF

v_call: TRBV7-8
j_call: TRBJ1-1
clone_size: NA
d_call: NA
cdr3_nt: TGTGCCAGCAGCTCCTCCGGGATTGAAGCTTTCTTT
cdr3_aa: CASSSSGIEAFF

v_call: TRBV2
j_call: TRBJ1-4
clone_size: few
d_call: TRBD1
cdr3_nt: TGTGCCAGCAAACAGGGGATAGAAAATGAAAAACTGTTTTTT
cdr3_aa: CASKQGIENEKLFF

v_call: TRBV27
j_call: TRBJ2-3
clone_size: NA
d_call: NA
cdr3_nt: TGTGCCAGCAGTTATGCCGGCGGTAGGCGCACAGATACGCAGTATTTT
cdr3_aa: CASSYAGGRRTDTQYF

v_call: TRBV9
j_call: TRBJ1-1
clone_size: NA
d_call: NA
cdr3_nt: TGTGCCTCCTCGGGGGGGAACACTGAAGCTTTCTTT
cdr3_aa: CASSGGNTEAFF

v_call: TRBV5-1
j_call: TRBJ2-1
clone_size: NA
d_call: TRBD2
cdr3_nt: TGCGCCAGCAGCTTGGATAACGGGAGGTACAATGAGCAGTTCTTC
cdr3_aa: CASSLDNGRYNEQFF

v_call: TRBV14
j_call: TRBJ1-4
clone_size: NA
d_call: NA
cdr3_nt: TGTGCCAGCAGCCAAACACAAGACAGGTTTAATGAAAAACTGTTTTTT
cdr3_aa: CASSQTQDRFNEKLFF

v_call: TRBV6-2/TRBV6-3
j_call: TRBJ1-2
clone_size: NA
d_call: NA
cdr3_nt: TGTGCCAGCAGCACCTACATCAATATCGGCATGGAGGGCTACACCTTC
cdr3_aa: CASSTYINIGMEGYTF

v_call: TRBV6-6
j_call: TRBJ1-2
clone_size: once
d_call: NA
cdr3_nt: TGTGCCAGCAGTCAAAGGACAGCCTATGGCTACACCTTC
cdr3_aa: CASSQRTAYGYTF